Given below is one T cell receptor (beta chain) in context. Its antigen is currently unknown. The data are from a study of cytomegalovirus exposure and HLA in healthy donors. Trimming removed 5 bases at V and 6 bases at J, with 13 bases between. Germline CDR1 is MNHEY and CDR2 is SMNVEV (reference sequence). The length of the CDR3 is 14 residues. In the PCR, 60 Vbeta and 13 Jbeta primers were used. The repertoire was sequenced with immunoSEQ multiplex PCR; TCRdb's copy has only in-frame clones and lacks some. In the table there are 150,000 to 200,000 clones, less than 90% of which are singletons. The study, taken as a whole, reports: The authors later found most CMV-associated TCR beta chains appeared HLA-restricted.

The rearrangement links TRBV27 to TRBJ1-4; D may be TRBD1 (5 bases). The TCR comes from a boy between 10 and 17 years old in good health and CMV-seronegative. Sequencing was performed on PBMCs. CDR3 loop: CASSKRGIDEKLFF. The DNA for the CDR3 is TGTGCCAGCAGTAAAAGGGGCATTGATGAAAAACTGTTTTTT. Full variable domain (rest looked up from reference TRBV27 and TRBJ1-4): EAQVTQNPRYLITVTGKKLTVTCSQNMNHEYMSWYRQDPGLGLRQIYYSMNVEVTDKGDVPEGYKVSRKEKRNFPLILESPSPNQTSLYFCASSKRGIDEKLFFGSGTQLSVL.